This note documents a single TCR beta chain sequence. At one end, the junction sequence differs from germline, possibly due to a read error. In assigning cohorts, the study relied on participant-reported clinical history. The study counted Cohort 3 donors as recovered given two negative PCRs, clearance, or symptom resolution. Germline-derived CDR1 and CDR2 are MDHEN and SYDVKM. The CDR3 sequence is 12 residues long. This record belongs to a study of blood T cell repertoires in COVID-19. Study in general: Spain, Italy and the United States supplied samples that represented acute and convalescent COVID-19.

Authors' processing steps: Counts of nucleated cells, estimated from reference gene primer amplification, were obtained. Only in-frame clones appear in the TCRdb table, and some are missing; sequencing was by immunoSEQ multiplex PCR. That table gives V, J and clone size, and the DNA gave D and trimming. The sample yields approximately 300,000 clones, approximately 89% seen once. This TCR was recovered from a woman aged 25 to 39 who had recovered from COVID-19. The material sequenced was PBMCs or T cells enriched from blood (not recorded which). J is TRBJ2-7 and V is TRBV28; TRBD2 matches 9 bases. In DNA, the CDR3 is TGTGCCAGCAGCCTCCGCGGTAGCGGGAGTATCTTC. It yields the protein CASSLRGSGSIF.